One sample yielded the 28 T cell receptor beta chains listed below, sequenced in a study of control samples from healthy donors and cancer patients. The assay was immunoSEQ multiplex PCR, and TCRdb's table has in-frame clones only and misses some. The data contain around 20,000 clones, more than 75% of them singletons. The sample was PBMCs. The receptor source for this set is a woman aged 60-70 years with head and neck cancer.

The chain joins TRBV27 to TRBJ2-5; no clear D. Trimming stripped 2 bases from V and 3 bases from J, with 7 bases between. Germline V gives CDR1 MNHEY, CDR2 SMNVEV (reference sequence). The CDR3 consists of 13 residues. DNA of the CDR3: TGTGCCAGCAGTTTAAGCAGAAAAGAGACCCAGTACTTC. Amino acids: CASSLSRKETQYF.

The V gene is TRBV5-1, the J gene TRBJ2-7; a weak D match, TRBD1 (6 bases). Per germline, CDR1 SGHRS and CDR2 YFSETQ. V was clipped by 0 bases and J by 5 bases, with 12 bases between them. The CDR3 loop spans 14 amino acids. CDR3 sequence (DNA): TGCGCCAGCAGCTTGGGTTACAGGGAAGACGAGCAGTACTTC. It encodes CASSLGYREDEQYF.

The rearrangement uses TRBV4-2 and TRBJ1-1, with D possibly TRBD1 on 6 matching bases. This CDR3 is 12 amino acids long. Germline-derived CDR1 and CDR2 are LGHNA and YNFKEQ. With 6 bases removed from V and 4 bases from J, the gap between germline ends came to 9 bases. In nucleotides, the CDR3 is TGTGCCAGCAGAGGAGGGGGCACTGAAGCTTTCTTT. Its protein is CASRGGGTEAFF.

CDR3 region: CASSVSQTGLSYGYTF. Here the CDR3 DNA reads TGTGCCAGCAGCGTTTCGCAGACAGGGCTTTCCTATGGCTACACCTTC. This chain connects TRBV28 to TRBJ1-2; 7 nucleotides align to TRBD1. CDR3 length: 16 amino acids. Germline-derived CDR1 and CDR2 are MDHEN and SYDVKM. The ends lost 6 bases at V and 4 bases at J; junction bases unmatched: 14.

V gene TRBV10-3 combines with J gene TRBJ2-3, with TRBD1 as a possible D gene (6 bases). This CDR3 comprises 14 residues. Per the germline V gene, CDR1 is ENHRY and CDR2 is SYGVKD. V was pared by 5 bases and J by 5 bases, with 14 bases between. CDR3 residues: CAISPQGSVDTQYF. The CDR3 region has the DNA TGTGCCATCAGTCCACAGGGTTCGGTAGATACGCAGTATTTT.

Only a few counts were recorded for this clone. The chain employs TRBV7-8 and TRBJ1-5; weak D call: TRBD1 (5 bases). CDR1 and CDR2 from the germline V gene are SGHVS and FQNEAQ. V was trimmed by 5 bases and J by 3 bases, leaving 17 bases between them. There are 16 residues in the CDR3. The CDR3 coding sequence is TGTGCCAGCAGCAAAAGGGGCCTAAGCAACAATCAGCCCCAGCATTTT. It specifies CASSKRGLSNNQPQHF. Looking up the rest from reference TRBV7-8 and TRBJ1-5 gives the full variable domain: GAGVSQSPRYKVAKRGQDVALRCDPISGHVSLFWYQQALGQGPEFLTYFQNEAQLDKSGLPSDRFFAERPEGSVSTLKIQRTQQEDSAVYLCASSKRGLSNNQPQHFGDGTRLSIL.

The chain has TRBV12-3 or TRBV12-4 and TRBJ2-5; D is unclear. The CDR3 covers 13 residues. V was cut by 0 bases and J by 5 bases, with 7 bases left in between. CDR3 amino acids: CASSLAEQETQYF. CDR3 sequence (DNA): TGTGCCAGCAGTTTAGCTGAACAGGAGACCCAGTACTTC.

The chain carries TRBV5-1 and TRBJ1-1; 9 nucleotides align to TRBD1. With V trimmed by 1 base and J by 3 bases, 1 base remained unmatched. CDR1 SGHRS and CDR2 YFSETQ come from the germline V gene. This CDR3 contains 14 residues. CDR3 sequence: CASSLRQGDTEAFF. The CDR3, as DNA: TGCGCCAGCAGCTTGAGACAGGGGGACACTGAAGCTTTCTTT.

This clone was seen once. V usage is TRBV27 and J usage is TRBJ2-7; D may be TRBD1 (5 bases). Trimming removed 2 bases from V and 6 bases from J, with 17 bases in between. Germline loops: CDR1 MNHEY, CDR2 SMNVEV (reference sequence). This CDR3 has 15 residues. The CDR3 DNA is TGTGCCAGCAGTTTACCCGGCCTGGGGCCAGGCGAGCAGTACTTC. The encoded protein is CASSLPGLGPGEQYF.

The V gene is TRBV2, the J gene TRBJ1-1; TRBD1 agrees at 7 bases. There are 15 residues in the CDR3. Germline-derived CDR1 and CDR2 are SNHLY and FYNNEI. Germline trimming cut 6 bases from V and 4 bases from J; bases unmatched to any gene: 11. This CDR3 reads CASRLSADRVTEAFF. DNA of the CDR3: TGTGCCAGCAGATTGAGCGCCGACAGGGTCACTGAAGCTTTCTTT.

Written as DNA, the CDR3 is TGTGCCAGCAGCCCGGTGGGGGAGACCCAGTACTTC. It encodes CASSPVGETQYF. The V call is TRBV28, the J call TRBJ2-5; no definite D call. The CDR3 runs 12 residues. Trimming took 6 bases from V and 5 from J, leaving 10 bases between them. The germline CDR1 and CDR2 sequences are MDHEN and SYDVKM.

This clone has more than one count but fewer than ten. This rearrangement joins TRBV7-3 to TRBJ2-1; the D gene is possibly TRBD2 (5 bases). Germline values: CDR1 SGHTA, CDR2 FQGTGA. The CDR3 runs to 15 residues. V dropped 0 bases and J dropped 4 bases, with 10 bases sitting between them. The CDR3 DNA sequence: TGTGCCAGCAGCTTAACTCCAGGACTGTACAATGAGCAGTTCTTC. Translating it yields CASSLTPGLYNEQFF.

The chain has TRBV28 and TRBJ1-4, with 11 bases aligning to TRBD1. The CDR3 has 15 residues. The V segment lost 6 bases and the J segment 11 bases; nucleotides outside the gene matches: 11. In germline, CDR1 is MDHEN, CDR2 SYDVKM. CDR3 nucleotides: TGTGCCAGCAGCCTTACCGGGACAGGGGGGCACAAACTGTTTTTT. Translation gives CASSLTGTGGHKLFF.

The J gene is TRBJ1-1, the V gene TRBV4-2; 7 positions agree with TRBD1. CDR3 length equals 15 residues. V was pared by 3 bases and J by 0 bases, with 4 bases of the junction left unmatched. Per germline, CDR1 LGHNA and CDR2 YNFKEQ. The CDR3 region has the DNA TGTGCCAGCAGCCAGGGGACAGCGCTGAACACTGAAGCTTTCTTT. Its translation: CASSQGTALNTEAFF.

The chain joins TRBV19 to TRBJ2-2; D might be TRBD1 (5 bases). This CDR3 has 15 amino acids. Germline loops: CDR1 LNHDA, CDR2 SQIVND (reference sequence). With 7 bases removed from V and 0 bases from J, the gap between germline ends came to 12 bases. The CDR3 spells CASNRQLTNTGELFF. CDR3 nucleotides: TGTGCCAGTAACCGACAGCTTACGAACACCGGGGAGCTGTTTTTT.

The chain couples TRBV9 to TRBJ1-2; tentative D call: TRBD1 (6 bases). There are 14 residues in the CDR3. V dropped 4 bases and J dropped 2 bases, with 12 bases sitting between them. Germline lookup yields CDR1 SGDLS and CDR2 YYNGEE. DNA for the CDR3: TGTGCCAGCAGCCCCTTAACAGGGAACTATGGCTACACCTTC. Translation gives CASSPLTGNYGYTF.

This chain joins TRBV19 and TRBJ2-1; the D gene is possibly TRBD2 (6 bases). Germline CDR1 reads LNHDA; CDR2 reads SQIVND (reference sequence). Trimming cost V 4 bases and J 15 bases, with 19 bases left between them. The CDR3 spans 13 residues. Here the CDR3 reads CASSNPQTSTWFF. CDR3 in DNA: TGTGCCAGTAGTAACCCTCAGACTAGTACTTGGTTCTTC.

The chain uses TRBV28 and TRBJ1-2, with 9 nucleotides matching TRBD1. This CDR3 region has 18 residues. Trimming took 9 bases from V and 4 from J; bases not matched to a gene: 21. Looked up from germline, CDR1 is MDHEN and CDR2 is SYDVKM. CDR3 protein: CASGPPPGQGAEGYGYTF. The DNA for the CDR3 is TGTGCCAGTGGACCTCCCCCGGGACAGGGAGCAGAGGGCTATGGCTACACCTTC.

The rearrangement joins TRBV28 to TRBJ2-3; 7 positions agree with TRBD2. The CDR3 runs to 16 residues. Per the germline V gene, CDR1 is MDHEN and CDR2 is SYDVKM. Germline trimming cut 3 bases from V and 2 bases from J; bases unmatched to any gene: 8. DNA for the CDR3: TGTGCCAGCAGTTTTCTAGGTAGCGGGTTCACAGATACGCAGTATTTT. This gives the protein CASSFLGSGFTDTQYF.

This chain links TRBV10-3 with TRBJ2-7, with 7 bases identical to TRBD1. The CDR3 length is 13 residues. The germline V gene encodes CDR1 ENHRY and CDR2 SYGVKD. J lost 5 bases, V lost 4 bases, and 5 bases had no gene match. The CDR3, as DNA: TGTGCCATCAGTGTACGACAGGGCGACGAGCAGTACTTC. Protein: CAISVRQGDEQYF.

The chain links TRBV5-1 to TRBJ2-3, with 8 bases aligning to TRBD2. CDR1 SGHRS and CDR2 YFSETQ come from the germline V gene. The CDR3 length is 14 residues. Trimming at V came to 0 bases and at J to 13 bases, leaving 10 bases not matched to a gene. CDR3 region: CASSLVGTSGLEYF. CDR3 in DNA: TGCGCCAGCAGCTTGGTAGGCACTAGCGGCCTGGAGTATTTT. Variable domain in full (rest from reference TRBV5-1 and TRBJ2-3): KAGVTQTPRYLIKTRGQQVTLSCSPISGHRSVSWYQQTPGQGLQFLFEYFSETQRNKGNFPGRFSGRQFSNSRSEMNVSTLELGDSALYLCASSLVGTSGLEYFGPGTRLTVL.

The CDR3 is CATEERGRGVYNSPLHF. In nucleotides, the CDR3 is TGTGCCACCGAGGAGAGGGGAAGAGGGGTGTATAATTCACCCCTCCACTTT. The chain has TRBV28 and TRBJ1-6, with a tentative D call TRBD1 (5 bases). The V and J ends lost 10 bases and 4 bases respectively, with 23 bases between them. CDR3 length equals 17 residues. Germline CDR1 MDHEN, CDR2 SYDVKM.

The chain uses TRBV9 and TRBJ2-1; perhaps TRBD1 as D (5 bases). CDR3 length equals 14 residues. The V end lost 0 bases, the J end lost 8 bases, and 12 bases lay between the germline ends. The germline CDR1 and CDR2 sequences are SGDLS and YYNGEE. For the CDR3, the DNA is TGTGCCAGCAGCGTAGAGCAGGTAGGGGATGAGCAGTTCTTC. Its protein is CASSVEQVGDEQFF. The variable domain in full, completed from reference TRBV9 and TRBJ2-1, reads DSGVTQTPKHLITATGQRVTLRCSPRSGDLSVYWYQQSLDQGLQFLIQYYNGEERAKGNILERFSAQQFPDLHSELNLSSLELGDSALYFCASSVEQVGDEQFFGPGTRLTVL.

Regarding this clone: This sample includes further DNA sequences coding for the same CDR3. V usage is TRBV7-9 and J usage is TRBJ2-7; D is ambiguous. The CDR3 runs 11 residues. The V and J ends lost 1 base and 5 bases respectively, with 3 bases between them. Germline V gives CDR1 SEHNR, CDR2 FQNEAQ (reference sequence). The CDR3 coding sequence is TGTGCCAGCAGCTTAGGAGACGAGCAGTACTTC. Amino acids: CASSLGDEQYF. The full variable domain, rest sourced from reference TRBV7-9 and TRBJ2-7, is DTGVSQNPRHKITKRGQNVTFRCDPISEHNRLYWYRQTLGQGPEFLTYFQNEAQLEKSRLLSDRFSAERPKGSFSTLEIQRTEQGDSAMYLCASSLGDEQYFGPGTRLTVT.

The J gene is TRBJ2-2, the V gene TRBV7-7; weak D call: TRBD2 (6 bases). V lost 7 bases to trimming and J lost 5 bases, with 14 bases between them. Germline lookup yields CDR1 SSHAT and CDR2 FNYEAQ (reference sequence). CDR3 length equals 14 residues. CDR3 DNA sequence: TGTGCCAGCACGGCTAGCGATAAGACCGGGGAGCTGTTTTTT. Translation gives CASTASDKTGELFF.

The gene calls are TRBV28 and TRBJ1-1; D uncertain. This CDR3 comprises 12 residues. Germline values: CDR1 MDHEN, CDR2 SYDVKM. V shed 1 base and J shed 3 bases, with 3 bases lying between them. CDR3 nucleotides: TGTGCCAGCAGTTTATTCCACACTGAAGCTTTCTTT. Translation gives CASSLFHTEAFF.

J is TRBJ2-1 and V is TRBV24-1; D gene ambiguous. From germline, CDR1 is KGHDR and CDR2 SFDVKD. Between the trimmed V and J ends, which lost 3 bases and 4 bases, there was a span of 3 bases. This CDR3 is 12 amino acids long. As DNA, the CDR3 is TGTGCCACCAGTGATAGGTACAATGAGCAGTTCTTC. This translates into CATSDRYNEQFF.

V is TRBV2 and J is TRBJ2-3, with 8 bases that match TRBD2. The trim removed 7 bases at V and 3 bases at J, leaving 9 bases unmatched. Germline V CDR1 and CDR2: SNHLY, FYNNEI. The CDR3 runs 15 residues. This CDR3 is CASKGRSGRTDTQYF. The CDR3 DNA is TGTGCCAGCAAAGGTCGGAGCGGGAGAACAGATACGCAGTATTTT.